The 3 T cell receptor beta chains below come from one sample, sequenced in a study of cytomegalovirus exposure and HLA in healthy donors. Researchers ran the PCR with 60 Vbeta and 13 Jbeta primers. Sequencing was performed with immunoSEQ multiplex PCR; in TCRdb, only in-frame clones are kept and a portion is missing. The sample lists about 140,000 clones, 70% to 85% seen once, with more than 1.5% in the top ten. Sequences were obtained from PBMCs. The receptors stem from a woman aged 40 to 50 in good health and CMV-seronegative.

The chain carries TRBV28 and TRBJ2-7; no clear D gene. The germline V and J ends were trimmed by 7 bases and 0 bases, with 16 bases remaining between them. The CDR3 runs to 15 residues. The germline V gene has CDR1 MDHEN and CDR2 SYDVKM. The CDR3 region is CASTTMVPSSYEQYF. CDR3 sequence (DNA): TGTGCCAGCACCACCATGGTCCCTAGCTCCTACGAGCAGTACTTC. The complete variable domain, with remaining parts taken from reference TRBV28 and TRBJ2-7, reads DVKVTQSSRYLVKRTGEKVFLECVQDMDHENMFWYRQDPGLGLRLIYFSYDVKMKEKGDIPEGYSVSREKKERFSLILESASTNQTSMYLCASTTMVPSSYEQYFGPGTRLTVT.

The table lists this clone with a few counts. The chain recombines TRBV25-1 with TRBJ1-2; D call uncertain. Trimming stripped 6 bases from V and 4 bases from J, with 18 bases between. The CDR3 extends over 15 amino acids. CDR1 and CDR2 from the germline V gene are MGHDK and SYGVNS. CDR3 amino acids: CASSANDEAIYGYTF. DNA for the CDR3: TGTGCCAGCAGCGCTAATGACGAGGCCATCTATGGCTACACCTTC.

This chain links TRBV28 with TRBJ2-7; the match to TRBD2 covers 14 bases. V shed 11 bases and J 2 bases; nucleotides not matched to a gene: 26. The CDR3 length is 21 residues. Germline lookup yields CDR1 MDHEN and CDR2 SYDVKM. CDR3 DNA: TGTGCCGGCACCTCGTTATTTGGGGGGGGGACTAGCGGGAGACCTACCTACGAGCAGTACTTC. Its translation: CAGTSLFGGGTSGRPTYEQYF.